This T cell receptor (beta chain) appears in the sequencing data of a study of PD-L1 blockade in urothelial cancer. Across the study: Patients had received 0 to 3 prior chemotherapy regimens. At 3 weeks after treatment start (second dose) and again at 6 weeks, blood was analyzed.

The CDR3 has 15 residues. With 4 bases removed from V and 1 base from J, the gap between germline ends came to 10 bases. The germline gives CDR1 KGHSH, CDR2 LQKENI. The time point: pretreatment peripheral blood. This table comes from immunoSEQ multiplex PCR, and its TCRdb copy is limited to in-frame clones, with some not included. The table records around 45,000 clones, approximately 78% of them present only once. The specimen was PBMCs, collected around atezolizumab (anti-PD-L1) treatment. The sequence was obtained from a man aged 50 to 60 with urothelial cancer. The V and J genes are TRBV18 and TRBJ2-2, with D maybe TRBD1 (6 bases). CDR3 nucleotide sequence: TGTGCCAGCTCACGGACAGTACAGAACACCGGGGAGCTGTTTTTT. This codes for CASSRTVQNTGELFF.